This T cell receptor beta chain emerged from a study of CD8+ T cells in alopecia areata. Turning to the study itself: Treated individuals took tofacitinib by mouth, 5 to 10 mg twice daily. Tofacitinib was given for 6 to 18 months, then stopped for 6 months.

This clone showed up just a few times. Antigen specificity is unknown. Per the germline V gene, CDR1 is LNHDA and CDR2 is SQIVND (reference sequence). CDR3 length: 12 residues. V was trimmed by 4 bases and J by 8 bases, leaving 9 bases between them. RNA, once extracted, was reverse transcribed into cDNA for use as the sequencing template. Only in-frame clones appear in the TCRdb table, and some are missing; sequencing was by immunoSEQ multiplex PCR. In the table there are about 180,000 clones, just over 65% of which are singletons. Study-wide findings and caveats: Across lesional scalp, and particularly alopecia totalis/universalis, clonality surpassed that of normal scalp.

Those with alopecia areata gave lesional scalp punch biopsies and peripheral blood. The TCR comes from a human donor with alopecia areata. The chain recombines TRBV19 with TRBJ2-4, with D maybe TRBD2 (6 bases). The sequenced sample was CD8+ T cells sorted from blood, obtained at week 0. The CDR3 loop is CASSTGGDIQYF. The CDR3 DNA reads as TGTGCCAGTAGTACCGGCGGGGACATTCAGTACTTC.